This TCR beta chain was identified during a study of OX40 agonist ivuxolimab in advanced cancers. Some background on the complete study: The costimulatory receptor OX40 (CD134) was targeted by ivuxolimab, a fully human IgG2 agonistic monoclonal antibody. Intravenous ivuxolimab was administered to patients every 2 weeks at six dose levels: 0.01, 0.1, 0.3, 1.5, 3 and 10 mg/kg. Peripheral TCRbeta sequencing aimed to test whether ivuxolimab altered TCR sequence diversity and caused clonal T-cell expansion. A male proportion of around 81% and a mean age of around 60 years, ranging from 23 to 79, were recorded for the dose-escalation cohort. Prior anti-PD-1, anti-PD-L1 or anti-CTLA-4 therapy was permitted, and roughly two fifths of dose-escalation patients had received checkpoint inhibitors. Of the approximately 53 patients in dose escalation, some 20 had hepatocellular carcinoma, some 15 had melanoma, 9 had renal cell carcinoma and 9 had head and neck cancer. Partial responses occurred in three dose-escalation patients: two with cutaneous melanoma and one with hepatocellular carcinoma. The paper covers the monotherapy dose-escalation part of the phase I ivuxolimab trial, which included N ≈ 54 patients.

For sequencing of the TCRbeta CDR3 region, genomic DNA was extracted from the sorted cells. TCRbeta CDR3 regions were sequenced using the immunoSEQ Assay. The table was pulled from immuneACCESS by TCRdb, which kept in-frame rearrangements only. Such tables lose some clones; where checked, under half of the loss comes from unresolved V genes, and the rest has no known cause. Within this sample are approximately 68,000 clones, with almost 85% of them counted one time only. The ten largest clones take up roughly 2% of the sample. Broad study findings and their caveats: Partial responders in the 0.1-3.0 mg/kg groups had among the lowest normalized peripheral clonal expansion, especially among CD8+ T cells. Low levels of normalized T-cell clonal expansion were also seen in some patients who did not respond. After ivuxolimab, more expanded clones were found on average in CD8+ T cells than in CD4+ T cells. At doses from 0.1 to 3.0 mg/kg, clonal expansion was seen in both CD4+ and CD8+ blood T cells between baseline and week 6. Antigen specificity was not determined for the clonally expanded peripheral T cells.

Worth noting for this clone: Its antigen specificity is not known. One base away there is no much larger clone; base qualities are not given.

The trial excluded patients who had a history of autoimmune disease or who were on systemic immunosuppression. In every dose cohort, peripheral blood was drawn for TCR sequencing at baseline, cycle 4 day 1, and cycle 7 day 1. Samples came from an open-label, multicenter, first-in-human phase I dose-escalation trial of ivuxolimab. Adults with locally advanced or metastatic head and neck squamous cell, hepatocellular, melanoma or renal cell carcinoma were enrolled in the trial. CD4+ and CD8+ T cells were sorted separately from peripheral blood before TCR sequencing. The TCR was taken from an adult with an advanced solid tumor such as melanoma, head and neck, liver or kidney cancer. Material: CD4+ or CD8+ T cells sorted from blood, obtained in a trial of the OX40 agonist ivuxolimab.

In nucleotides, the sequence is TGTGCCAGCATGCAGATTGTGTTAATCAATGAGCAGTTCTTC. It translates as CASMQIVLINEQFF. Here the chain combines TRBV2 and TRBJ2-1; a confident D gene designation cannot be given. Trimming takes 7 bases from V and 6 bases from J, and the germline ends sit 16 bases apart. Reading the germline V gene gives CDR1 SNHLY and CDR2 FYNNEI. The CDR3 runs 14 residues from the cysteine to the phenylalanine. This entry keeps only the CDR3 DNA: 42 bases, framed from base 1. Beyond the CDR3, the reference TRBV2 and TRBJ2-1 genes provide the residues; the full variable domain reads: EPEVTQTPSHQVTQMGQEVILRCVPISNHLYFYWYRQILGQKVEFLVSFYNNEISEKSEIFDDQFSVERPDGSNFTLKIRSTKLEDSAMYFCASMQIVLINEQFFGPGTRLTVL.